The 2 T cell receptor beta chains given below trace back to one sample, sequenced in a study of shared clonotypes between healthy human individuals. Assay: immunoSEQ multiplex PCR; the TCRdb copy retains only in-frame clones and omits some. The sample includes 1.6 million or so clones, around 97% of them seen just once. Specimen: naive CD4+ T cells sorted from blood. Subset given: CD45RA+ positively selected. The receptors were gathered from a man aged 25-40 years in good health.

This sequence joins TRBV29-1 and TRBJ2-6; D gene uncertain. The CDR3 is made up of 12 amino acids. Per germline, CDR1 SQVTM and CDR2 ANQGSEA. The V gene lost 5 bases and the J gene lost 3 bases, with 5 bases spanning the gap. The CDR3 DNA is TGCAGCGTTATAGTTGGGGCCAACGTCCTGACTTTC. Protein: CSVIVGANVLTF.

The V gene is TRBV7-3, the J gene TRBJ2-1; D is undetermined. There are 14 residues in the CDR3. V was clipped by 4 bases and J by 4 bases, with 11 bases between them. The germline V gene has CDR1 SGHTA and CDR2 FQGTGA. The CDR3 nucleotides are TGTGCCAGCAGCTCCAGAGGCCCTTACAATGAGCAGTTCTTC. Protein: CASSSRGPYNEQFF.